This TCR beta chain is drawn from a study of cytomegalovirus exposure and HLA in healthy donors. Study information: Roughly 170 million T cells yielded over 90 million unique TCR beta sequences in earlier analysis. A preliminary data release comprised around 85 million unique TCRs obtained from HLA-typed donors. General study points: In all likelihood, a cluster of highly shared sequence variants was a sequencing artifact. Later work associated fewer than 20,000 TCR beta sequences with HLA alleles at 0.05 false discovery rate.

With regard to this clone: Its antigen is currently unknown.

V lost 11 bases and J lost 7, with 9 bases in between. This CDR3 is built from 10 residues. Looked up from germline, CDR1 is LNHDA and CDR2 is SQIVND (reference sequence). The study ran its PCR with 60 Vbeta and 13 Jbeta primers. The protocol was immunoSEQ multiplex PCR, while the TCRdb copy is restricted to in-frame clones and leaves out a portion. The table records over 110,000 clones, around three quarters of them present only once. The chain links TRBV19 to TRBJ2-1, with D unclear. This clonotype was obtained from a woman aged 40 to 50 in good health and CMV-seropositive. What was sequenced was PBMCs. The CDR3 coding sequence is TGTGCCTCCGGGTGGAATGAGCAGTTCTTC. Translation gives CASGWNEQFF.